Here is one TCR beta chain with its context. Its antigen is currently unknown. PCR was performed a second time for 7 to 11 cycles using a sample-barcoded 5' primer and a J-beta primer mix. In TCRdb, the 5' RACE reads were re-called with MiXCR into one record per CDR3 protein. The table shows more than 1,000,000 distinct CDR3 sequences, with roughly a quarter occurring only once. The CDR3 length is 14 residues. The V gene lost 6 bases and the J gene lost 0 bases, with 12 bases spanning the gap. The germline V gene encodes CDR1 ENHRY and CDR2 SYGVKD. These data belong to a study of blood T cells in healthy people across ages. Study-wide results and limits: No one knew whether donors had CMV, which possibly confounded expanded clonotype changes.

These data were also reused for a study on T cells of mothers and their children. That source reports: Each donor was one of three healthy Caucasian mothers or one of their six children.

The sequence derives from a girl aged 2-10 years in good health. The material sequenced was blood. This chain connects TRBV10-3 to TRBJ2-7; either TRBD1 or TRBD2 may fit D (5 bases each). The CDR3 is CAIRGTVNSYEQYF. CDR3 nucleotide sequence: TGTGCCATCAGGGGGACCGTTAACTCCTACGAGCAGTACTTC.